What follows are 13 T cell receptor beta chains derived from one specimen sequenced in a study of cytomegalovirus exposure and HLA in healthy donors listed by TCRdb under 2017. The library was obtained by the immunoSEQ multiplex PCR assay. TCRdb's version of the immuneACCESS table is confined to in-frame rearrangements and falls short of the full clone set. An unresolved V gene accounts for under half of the shortfall where checked; the remainder is of unknown origin. The sample has approximately 100,000 clones on record, 85% to 95% of them singletons. Approximately 1.1% of the sample is taken by the ten largest. What was sequenced was PBMCs. The source is a woman younger than 45 in good health and CMV-seropositive.

This chain joins TRBV5-6 and TRBJ2-1; 8 bases are a match to TRBD2. This CDR3 has 15 amino acids. The ends lost 0 bases at V and 9 bases at J; junction bases unmatched: 8. CDR1 and CDR2 (germline): SGHDT, YYEEEE. CDR3 nucleotides: TGTGCCAGCAGCTTGGCAGCGGGAGCTATACCTGAGCAGTTCTTC. Translating it yields CASSLAAGAIPEQFF.

The sample holds one count of this clone. The J gene is TRBJ1-5, the V gene TRBV16; 8 bases line up with TRBD1. J gave up 9 bases and V 6 bases, and 13 bases lay outside the gene matches. This CDR3 has 15 residues. Germline CDR1 is KGHSY and CDR2 is FQNENV. CDR3 in amino acids: CASSPTGVSARPQHF. The CDR3 nucleotides read TGTGCCAGCAGTCCGACAGGGGTCAGTGCGCGGCCCCAGCATTTT.

A single count supports this clone. The J gene is TRBJ2-5, the V gene TRBV29-1; perhaps TRBD1 as D (5 bases). There are 12 residues in the CDR3. V was pared by 4 bases and J by 1 base, with 7 bases between. CDR1 is SQVTM and CDR2 is ANQGSEA in the germline V gene. The CDR3 DNA is TGCAGCGTTGCTAGGGGCCAAGAGACCCAGTACTTC. It codes for CSVARGQETQYF.

This rearrangement joins TRBV28 to TRBJ2-7; 8 bases agree with TRBD2. J lost 4 bases, V lost 5 bases, and 10 bases had no gene match. CDR1 MDHEN and CDR2 SYDVKM come from the germline V gene. The CDR3 is 15 amino acids. CDR3 bases: TGTGCCAGCAGTGCCCCGCGGGGGGCCCTATACGAGCAGTACTTC. This encodes CASSAPRGALYEQYF.

This clone came up once. This sequence joins TRBV19 and TRBJ2-1; 14 nucleotides agree with TRBD2. Germline V CDR1 and CDR2: LNHDA, SQIVND (reference sequence). The CDR3 covers 14 residues. V lost 6 bases to trimming and J lost 8 bases; unmatched junction nucleotides: 3. Here the CDR3 reads CASSPGLAGDEQFF. CDR3 nucleotide sequence: TGTGCCAGTAGCCCGGGACTAGCGGGAGATGAGCAGTTCTTC.

This chain uses TRBV2 with TRBJ2-1, with 9 bases aligning to TRBD1. V gave up 7 bases and J gave up 7 bases; unmatched junction bases: 14. The CDR3 consists of 16 residues. The V gene's germline CDR1 is SNHLY and CDR2 FYNNEI. The CDR3 loop is CASIGDRDRVENEQFF. CDR3 in DNA: TGTGCCAGCATCGGAGACCGGGACAGGGTAGAGAATGAGCAGTTCTTC.

The J gene is TRBJ1-1, the V gene TRBV28; D not resolved. Trimming left V 3 bases short and J 1 base short, with 3 bases between. This CDR3 has 12 amino acids. Germline lookup yields CDR1 MDHEN and CDR2 SYDVKM. The CDR3 reads CASSFRNTEAFF. DNA of the CDR3: TGTGCCAGCAGTTTTAGGAACACTGAAGCTTTCTTT.

The chain employs TRBV2 and TRBJ2-4, with 10 bases identical to TRBD2. The V segment lost 1 base and the J segment 4 bases; nucleotides outside the gene matches: 10. The CDR3 runs 18 residues. In germline, CDR1 is SNHLY, CDR2 FYNNEI. The CDR3 loop is CASSEGGGSGRIKNIQYF. CDR3 DNA: TGTGCCAGCAGTGAAGGTGGGGGTAGCGGGAGGATAAAAAACATTCAGTACTTC.

This chain links TRBV19 with TRBJ2-6; tentative D call: TRBD1 (5 bases). The CDR3 covers 18 residues. With 1 base removed from V and 1 base from J, the gap between germline ends came to 14 bases. The germline CDR1 and CDR2 sequences are LNHDA and SQIVND (reference sequence). The CDR3 loop is CASSIVGVTLSGANVLTF. The CDR3 bases are TGTGCCAGTAGTATAGTAGGGGTGACCTTGTCTGGGGCCAACGTCCTGACTTTC. The full variable domain, completed using reference TRBV19 and TRBJ2-6, is DGGITQSPKYLFRKEGQNVTLSCEQNLNHDAMYWYRQDPGQGLRLIYYSQIVNDFQKGDIAEGYSVSREKKESFPLTVTSAQKNPTAFYLCASSIVGVTLSGANVLTFGAGSRLTVL.

This clone was recorded once. The chain couples TRBV6-6 to TRBJ2-7; no firm D call. Between the trimmed V and J ends, which lost 7 bases and 3 bases, there was a span of 16 bases. The CDR3 contains 14 residues. Germline lookup yields CDR1 MNHNY and CDR2 SVGAGI (reference sequence). The CDR3 nucleotides read TGTGCCAGCACGTCAAGCCCCCTGATCTACGAGCAGTACTTC. Translation gives CASTSSPLIYEQYF.

The gene calls are TRBV28 and TRBJ1-1, with D possibly TRBD1 on 5 matching bases. V was shortened by 5 bases and J by 1 base, with 14 bases between the two germline ends. CDR1 is MDHEN and CDR2 is SYDVKM in the germline V gene. CDR3 length: 15 residues. The CDR3 region is CASSPPRGQNTEAFF. The CDR3 nucleotides are TGTGCCAGCAGTCCCCCCCGTGGACAGAACACTGAAGCTTTCTTT.

The gene calls are TRBV7-9 and TRBJ2-7; D is perhaps TRBD1 (6 bases). The V and J ends lost 1 base and 6 bases respectively, with 16 bases between them. This CDR3 contains 15 residues. Germline CDR1 is SEHNR and CDR2 is FQNEAQ (reference sequence). The CDR3 DNA sequence: TGTGCCAGCAGCTTAGGAGACAGGAGCTTGGGCGAGCAGTACTTC. It encodes CASSLGDRSLGEQYF.

The genes are TRBV7-6 and TRBJ2-5; 8 nucleotides agree with TRBD1. Germline loops: CDR1 SGHVS, CDR2 FNYEAQ. There are 15 residues in the CDR3. V shed 5 bases and J 5 bases; nucleotides not matched to a gene: 10. The CDR3 sequence: CASSEPDRGQETQYF. In nucleotides, the CDR3 is TGTGCCAGCAGCGAACCCGACAGGGGTCAGGAGACCCAGTACTTC.